This T cell receptor beta chain derives from a study of blood T cell repertoires in COVID-19. Overall study: COVID-19 samples collected from the United States, Italy and Spain covered acute and convalescent phases. T cells, B-cell-depleted T cells, or PBMCs supplied cDNA or gDNA.

CDR1 SGHVS and CDR2 FNYEAQ come from the germline V gene. Trimming took 2 bases from V and 2 from J, leaving 15 bases between them. This CDR3 has 17 amino acids. In the study's own analysis: Researchers report that nucleated cell counts were estimated from reference gene primer amplification. Here immunoSEQ multiplex PCR was the method, and the copy in TCRdb shows in-frame clones only, minus some. That table is the source of V, J and clone size, and D and trimming were worked out from the DNA. The data contain approximately 150,000 clones, 87% of them seen just once; the ten biggest clones take up less than 5.5%.

This TCR was recovered from a human donor in a cohort sampled during active COVID-19. The V gene is TRBV7-6, the J gene TRBJ1-4; a possible D gene is TRBD1 (6 bases). Sequencing was performed on peripheral blood. In nucleotides, the CDR3 is TGTGCCAGCAGCTTACGGGCAGGGGTCGCGACTAATGAAAAACTGTTTTTT. It translates to CASSLRAGVATNEKLFF. The whole variable domain, filled in from reference TRBV7-6 and TRBJ1-4, reads GAGVSQSPRYKVTKRGQDVALRCDPISGHVSLYWYRQALGQGPEFLTYFNYEAQQDKSGLPNDRFSAERPEGSISTLTIQRTEQRDSAMYRCASSLRAGVATNEKLFFGSGTQLSVL.